Listed below are T cell receptor beta chains from one sample, sequenced in a study of patients and donors after allogeneic stem cell transplantation. TCRdb passed the RT-PCR reads through MiXCR, listing each CDR3 protein once. The repertoire consists of a few hundred thousand distinct CDR3 sequences, with less than 15% occurring once and the leading ten covering roughly 10%. Sequences were obtained from blood, either unsorted or a sorted T cell fraction (not recorded which). These receptors all come from a human donor who was either an allogeneic HSCT recipient or a stem cell or donor lymphocyte infusion donor (not recorded which). It is not recorded whose cells these are; they may come from a transplant donor. CDR3s include the opening cysteine and the closing phenylalanine or tryptophan. Each record gives: CDR3 DNA, CDR3 protein, CDR3 length, D gene, V gene, J gene, clone size. A D gene is named only where the DNA matches it firmly. Not every row has a clone size; where given, it reads once, few, many or a size class.

TGTGCCAGCAGTTTAAGGGGCGGGAGTCGGCACGAGCAGTACTTC	CASSLRGGSRHEQYF	15	TRBD2	TRBV12-3/TRBV12-4	TRBJ2-7	many
TGCAGCGCGGGACAGGGTCTCGCTGAAGCTTTCTTT	CSAGQGLAEAFF	12	TRBD1	TRBV29-1	TRBJ1-1	many
TGTGCCAGCAGCTTAGGACGGCTGAGAAGCAATCAGCCCCAGCATTTT	CASSLGRLRSNQPQHF	16	-	TRBV7-8	TRBJ1-5	few
TGCAGCGTAGCTCGACAGGGGGCCTACGAGCAGTACTTC	CSVARQGAYEQYF	13	TRBD1	TRBV29-1	TRBJ2-7	-
TGTGCCAGCAGTCGACTGGCTAGCGGGGGGGGAGATACGCAGTATTTT	CASSRLASGGGDTQYF	16	TRBD2	TRBV2	TRBJ2-3	many
TGCAGCGTTGTGGCGGAAATGAACACTGAAGCTTTCTTT	CSVVAEMNTEAFF	13	-	TRBV29-1	TRBJ1-1	few
TGTGCCTGGAGTTCGCAGAGCCCGAACACTGAAGCTTTCTTT	CAWSSQSPNTEAFF	14	-	TRBV30	TRBJ1-1	-
TGCAGCGCGAAAGGGACGGAAGCGACCACCGGGGAGCTGTTTTTT	CSAKGTEATTGELFF	15	-	TRBV29-1	TRBJ2-2	many
TGTGCCAGCAGTGTCCTAAGAAGGGACAGGGAAAGGTTTAACACTGAAGCTTTCTTT	CASSVLRRDRERFNTEAFF	19	TRBD1	TRBV12-3/TRBV12-4	TRBJ1-1	-
TGTGCCAGCAGCTTCCGGGCCGTTAATTCACCCCTCCACTTT	CASSFRAVNSPLHF	14	-	TRBV5-6	TRBJ1-6	-
TGTGCCGGAGCGGGAGGCACCGGGGAGCTGTTTTTT	CAGAGGTGELFF	12	TRBD2	TRBV30	TRBJ2-2	many
TGTGCCAGCAGTGAAGTAGGCAGGGGGCAAGGCTACACCTTC	CASSEVGRGQGYTF	14	TRBD1	TRBV25-1	TRBJ1-2	many
TGTGCCAGCAGCCGCTTGGACAGGGCCTATGGCTACACCTTC	CASSRLDRAYGYTF	14	TRBD1	TRBV14	TRBJ1-2	many
TGCAGTGCCCTCCCCGGTCCAGGGAACGAGCAGTACTTC	CSALPGPGNEQYF	13	-	TRBV20-1	TRBJ2-7	-
TGTGCCAGCAGTGAATGGGGACAGGGCTTAGATACGCAGTATTTT	CASSEWGQGLDTQYF	15	TRBD1	TRBV6-1	TRBJ2-3	few
TGCGCCAGCAGCCAAGATTATGGGGCGGACGAGCAGTACTTC	CASSQDYGADEQYF	14	-	TRBV4-3	TRBJ2-7	few
TGCAGTGCCCCAGGGGGGCCCACAAACATTCAGTACTTC	CSAPGGPTNIQYF	13	-	TRBV20-1	TRBJ2-4	few
TGCAGTGCTAGAGAGGCTAGCCGGGTGGACTTC	CSAREASRVDF	11	-	TRBV20-1	TRBJ2-7	-
TGTGCCAGCAGCTTAGATCCCATACAAGAGACCCAGTACTTC	CASSLDPIQETQYF	14	-	TRBV7-2	TRBJ2-5	few
TGTGCCAGCAGCCCCGACCGAGGAAGGCAGTACTTC	CASSPDRGRQYF	12	-	TRBV7-2	TRBJ2-7	few
TGTGCCAGCAGCCCCGCCGCCCAACAGAATTCACCCCTCCACTTT	CASSPAAQQNSPLHF	15	-	TRBV11-2	TRBJ1-6	-
TGTGCCAGCACCAACGAGGGGGACCCTAACTATGGCTACACCTTC	CASTNEGDPNYGYTF	15	-	TRBV2	TRBJ1-2	-
TGTGCCAGCTCAGGGCGGAGAGGCGGAACCGGGGAGCTGTTTTTT	CASSGRRGGTGELFF	15	-	TRBV18	TRBJ2-2	few
TGTGCCAGCGGGAGGGGCCTCTCCTACGAGCAGTACTTC	CASGRGLSYEQYF	13	TRBD2	TRBV3-1	TRBJ2-7	-
TGCAGTGCAAGGACAGGCACAGATACGCAGTATTTT	CSARTGTDTQYF	12	-	TRBV20-1	TRBJ2-3	many
TGTGCCAGCAGTTTTATACCCCCCACCGAGCGCACAGATACGCAGTATTTT	CASSFIPPTERTDTQYF	17	-	TRBV12-3/TRBV12-4	TRBJ2-3	many
TGCAGCGCGGGACGAAACCCGGGACAAGGCGAAAAACTGTTTTTT	CSAGRNPGQGEKLFF	15	-	TRBV29-1	TRBJ1-4	few
TGTGCCAGCAGCTTCCCCGCGGTCGGACAGGGTGGCTACACCTTC	CASSFPAVGQGGYTF	15	TRBD1	TRBV5-6	TRBJ1-2	once
TGCAGTGCACCGGACAGCCTCATGAACACTGAAGCTTTCTTT	CSAPDSLMNTEAFF	14	-	TRBV20-1	TRBJ1-1	-
TGTGCCAGCGGCGGACAGGGGAGGAGCAATCAGCCCCAGCATTTT	CASGGQGRSNQPQHF	15	TRBD1	TRBV6-1	TRBJ1-5	many
TGTGCCAGCACCAGGACAGGGGATGTCAACTATGGCTACACCTTC	CASTRTGDVNYGYTF	15	TRBD1	TRBV6-2/TRBV6-3	TRBJ1-2	-
TGTGCCAGCAGCTTGGACAGGGGGGAAGAAAAACTGTTTTTT	CASSLDRGEEKLFF	14	TRBD1	TRBV6-1	TRBJ1-4	few
TGTGCCAGCAGCTTGGTGGGTTCCTACACTGAAGCTTTCTTT	CASSLVGSYTEAFF	14	-	TRBV5-4	TRBJ1-1	-
TGTGCCATCAGAAACCTGACAGGGGTCACTGAAGCTTTCTTT	CAIRNLTGVTEAFF	14	TRBD1	TRBV10-3	TRBJ1-1	many
TGTGCCAGCAGCCATCCGACAGGACCTAATGAAAAACTGTTTTTT	CASSHPTGPNEKLFF	15	-	TRBV3-1	TRBJ1-4	-
TGTGCCAGCAGCCAAGCGGGGGGCAGAAGAAACACCATATATTTT	CASSQAGGRRNTIYF	15	-	TRBV14	TRBJ1-3	-
TGTGCCACAGCGTTGGGCTCTGGGGCCAACGTCCTGACTTTC	CATALGSGANVLTF	14	-	TRBV10-3	TRBJ2-6	many
TGTGCCACCACCGACGCGGGAGGGCCGTCAGATACGCAGTATTTT	CATTDAGGPSDTQYF	15	TRBD2	TRBV24-1	TRBJ2-3	-
TGCAGTGCTAGAAGGGACGCCGAGCAGTACTTC	CSARRDAEQYF	11	-	TRBV20-1	TRBJ2-7	-
TGTGCCAGCAGTGCCCAGCGGGGAGATACGCAGTATTTT	CASSAQRGDTQYF	13	TRBD2	TRBV12-3/TRBV12-4	TRBJ2-3	many
TGTGCCAGTAGTATAGGAGGCACAGATACGCAGTATTTT	CASSIGGTDTQYF	13	-	TRBV19	TRBJ2-3	-
TGTGCCAGCAGTGAAGCGGCAGACCTAAATTCTGGGGCCAACGTCCTGACTTTC	CASSEAADLNSGANVLTF	18	-	TRBV2	TRBJ2-6	few
TGTGCCAGCGGGACTGACAATCAGCCCCAGCATTTT	CASGTDNQPQHF	12	-	TRBV7-9	TRBJ1-5	few
TGTGCCAGCAGTTACTCGCATACTAGCGGGGGGGCCAACTACATTCAGTACTTC	CASSYSHTSGGANYIQYF	18	TRBD2	TRBV6-2/TRBV6-3	TRBJ2-4	few
TGTGCCAGCAGTGTCGACAGGGAAGAGGGTCAGCCCCAGCATTTT	CASSVDREEGQPQHF	15	TRBD1	TRBV2	TRBJ1-5	-
TGTGCCAGCAGTACACCGGGACTAGCGGGGGCCTCGAGCACCGGGGAGCTGTTTTTT	CASSTPGLAGASSTGELFF	19	-	TRBV21-1	TRBJ2-2	few
TGTGCCAGTAGTTCGACAGGGAAGGCTTTCTTT	CASSSTGKAFF	11	TRBD1	TRBV19	TRBJ1-1	-
TGTGCCAGCAGCTTAGCCGACCGGGACAGCCCCTATAGCAATCAGCCCCAGCATTTT	CASSLADRDSPYSNQPQHF	19	TRBD1	TRBV11-1	TRBJ1-5	-
TGTGCCAGCAGCCAGCGGGCGGGGGTTAGCACCGGGGAGCTGTTTTTT	CASSQRAGVSTGELFF	16	TRBD2	TRBV27	TRBJ2-2	many
TGTGCCAGCAGCAAAGCAGGGTCTAGCGGGAACCACAATGAGCAGTTCTTC	CASSKAGSSGNHNEQFF	17	-	TRBV21-1	TRBJ2-1	few
TGTGCCAGCAGTTCAACCGGGACTAGGCCCGGCACAGATACGCAGTATTTT	CASSSTGTRPGTDTQYF	17	TRBD2	TRBV7-3	TRBJ2-3	-
TGTGCCAGCAGTTACAGCCAGAGCGAGCAGGAGTTCTTC	CASSYSQSEQEFF	13	-	TRBV6-6	TRBJ2-1	-
TGCGCCAGCAGCTTGGGAGGGTGGAGCAATCAGCCCCAGCATTTT	CASSLGGWSNQPQHF	15	-	TRBV5-1	TRBJ1-5	many
TGTGCCAGCAGCGTAGCCCCGGGGGCAGGAGGAAACACCATATATTTT	CASSVAPGAGGNTIYF	16	-	TRBV9	TRBJ1-3	few
TGCGCCAGCAAGACAGGGAGAGGAAACACCATATATTTT	CASKTGRGNTIYF	13	TRBD1	TRBV5-1	TRBJ1-3	-
TGTGCCAGCAGTCTACTCAGCGGGGCCCAAGGGGAGCAGTACTTC	CASSLLSGAQGEQYF	15	TRBD2	TRBV6-2/TRBV6-3	TRBJ2-7	-
TGTGCCAGCAGTGGCCCTGGACTAGCTTCGGAGAACACCGGGGAGCTGTTTTTT	CASSGPGLASENTGELFF	18	TRBD2	TRBV25-1	TRBJ2-2	-
TGCAGTGCTAGGGCGGGCAGCTCCTACAATCAGCCCCAGCATTTT	CSARAGSSYNQPQHF	15	-	TRBV20-1	TRBJ1-5	few
TGTGCCAGCAGCTTAGGGTTGCGGGAGGACACCGGGGAGCTGTTTTTT	CASSLGLREDTGELFF	16	TRBD2	TRBV11-3	TRBJ2-2	few
TGTGCCAGCAGCCCCGAGGTGACTAGCGGGAGGATAACCTACGAGCAGTACTTC	CASSPEVTSGRITYEQYF	18	TRBD2	TRBV9	TRBJ2-7	few